What follows is one T cell receptor beta chain and its context. The antigen is not known. A read error may produce the germline difference seen at one junction end. Primed by a sample-barcoded 5' primer and a J-beta primer mix, a second PCR proceeded for 7 to 11 cycles. TCRdb used MiXCR to reprocess the 5' RACE reads, holding one entry per CDR3 protein. The sample includes under 2 million distinct CDR3 sequences, about 35% seen only once; the top ten take about 10%. This sample was included in a study of blood T cells in healthy people across ages. Study observations and caveats: Any conclusive comparison of naive versus antigen-experienced cells was prevented by using unsorted PBMCs.

The CDR3 has 15 amino acids. The germline gives CDR1 SEHNR, CDR2 FQNEAQ (reference sequence). Sequencing was performed on blood. The receptor was derived from a woman younger than 45 in good health. The J gene is TRBJ1-2, the V gene TRBV7-9; no firm D call. The CDR3: CAGSLVASANYGYTF. DNA of the CDR3: TGTGCCGGCAGCTTAGTGGCCAGCGCTAACTATGGCTACACCTTC. The complete variable domain, with remaining parts taken from reference TRBV7-9 and TRBJ1-2, reads DTGVSQNPRHKITKRGQNVTFRCDPISEHNRLYWYRQTLGQGPEFLTYFQNEAQLEKSRLLSDRFSAERPKGSFSTLEIQRTEQGDSAMYLCAGSLVASANYGYTFGSGTRLTVV.